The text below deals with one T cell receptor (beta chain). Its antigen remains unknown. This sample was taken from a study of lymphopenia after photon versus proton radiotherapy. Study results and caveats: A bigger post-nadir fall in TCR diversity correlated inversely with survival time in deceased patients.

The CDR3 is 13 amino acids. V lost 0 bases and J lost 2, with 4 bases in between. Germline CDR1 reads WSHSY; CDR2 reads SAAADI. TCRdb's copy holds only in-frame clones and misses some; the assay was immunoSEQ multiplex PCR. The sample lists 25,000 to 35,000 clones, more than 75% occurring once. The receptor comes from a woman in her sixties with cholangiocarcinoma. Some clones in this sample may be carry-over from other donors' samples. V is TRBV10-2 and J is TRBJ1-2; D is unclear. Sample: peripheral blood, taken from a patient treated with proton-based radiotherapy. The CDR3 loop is CASSESSNYGYTF. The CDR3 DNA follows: TGCGCCAGCAGTGAGTCGTCAAACTATGGCTACACCTTC.